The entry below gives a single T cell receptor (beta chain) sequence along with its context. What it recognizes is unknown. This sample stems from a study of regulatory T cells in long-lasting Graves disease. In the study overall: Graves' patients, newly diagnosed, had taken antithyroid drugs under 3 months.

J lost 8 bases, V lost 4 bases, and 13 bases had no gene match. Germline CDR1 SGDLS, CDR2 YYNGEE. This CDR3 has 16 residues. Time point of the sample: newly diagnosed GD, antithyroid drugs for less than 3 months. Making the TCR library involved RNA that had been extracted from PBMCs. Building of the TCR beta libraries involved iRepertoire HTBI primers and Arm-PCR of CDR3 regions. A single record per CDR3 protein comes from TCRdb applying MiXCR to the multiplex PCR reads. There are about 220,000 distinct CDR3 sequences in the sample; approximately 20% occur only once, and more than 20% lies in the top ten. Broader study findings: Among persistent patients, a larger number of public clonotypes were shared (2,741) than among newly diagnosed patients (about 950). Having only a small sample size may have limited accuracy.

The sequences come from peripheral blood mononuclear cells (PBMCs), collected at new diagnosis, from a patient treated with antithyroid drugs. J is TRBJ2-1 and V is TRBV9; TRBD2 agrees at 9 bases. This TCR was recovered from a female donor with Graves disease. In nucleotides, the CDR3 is TGTGCCAGCAGCCCCCTGGGACTAGCCTTAGGCGATGAGCAGTTCTTC. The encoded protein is CASSPLGLALGDEQFF.